This paragraph reports one T cell receptor beta chain. These data come from a study of T cell changes during pregnancy in multiple sclerosis. Profiling relied on immunoSEQ multiplex PCR, and the TCRdb table lists in-frame clones only, not all of them. The sample has approximately 49,000 clones; around 89% are singletons. V was trimmed by 1 base and J by 1 base, leaving 8 bases between them. The CDR3 has 14 residues. Germline V CDR1 and CDR2: SGHAT, FQNNGV. Sequencing was performed on peripheral blood, taken after pregnancy. The V call is TRBV11-2, the J call TRBJ2-7, with D possibly matching TRBD2 (6 bases). The TCR originated in a female donor in good health, enrolled as a control in a pregnancy study. The CDR3 nucleotides read TGTGCCAGCAGCTTAGGCGGGAATTCCTACGAGCAGTACTTC. Translated: CASSLGGNSYEQYF.